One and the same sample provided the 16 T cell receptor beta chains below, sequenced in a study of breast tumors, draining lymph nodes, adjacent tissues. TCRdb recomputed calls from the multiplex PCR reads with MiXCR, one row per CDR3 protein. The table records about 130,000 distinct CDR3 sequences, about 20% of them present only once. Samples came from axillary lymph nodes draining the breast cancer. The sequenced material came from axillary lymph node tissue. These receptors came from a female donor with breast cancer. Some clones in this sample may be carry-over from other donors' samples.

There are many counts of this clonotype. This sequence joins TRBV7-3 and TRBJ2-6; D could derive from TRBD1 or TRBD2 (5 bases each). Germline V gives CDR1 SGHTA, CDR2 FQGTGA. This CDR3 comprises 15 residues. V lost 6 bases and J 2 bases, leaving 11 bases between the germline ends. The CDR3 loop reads CASSLGTTGANVLTF. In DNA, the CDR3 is TGTGCCAGCAGTCTAGGGACCACTGGGGCCAACGTCCTGACTTTC.

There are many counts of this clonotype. The CDR3 spells CASSTPGQGAGEQYF. CDR3 DNA sequence: TGTGCCAGCTCAACGCCGGGACAGGGGGCGGGCGAGCAGTACTTC. The chain joins TRBV18 to TRBJ2-7; 12 nucleotides match TRBD1. The CDR3 has 15 residues. Germline CDR1 is KGHSH and CDR2 is LQKENI. V shed 5 bases and J 6 bases; nucleotides not matched to a gene: 8. Based on the CDR3 plus reference TRBV18 and TRBJ2-7, the full variable domain is NAGVMQNPRHLVRRRGQEARLRCSPMKGHSHVYWYRQLPEEGLKFMVYLQKENIIDESGMPKERFSAEFPKEGPSILRIQQVVRGDSAAYFCASSTPGQGAGEQYFGPGTRLTVT.

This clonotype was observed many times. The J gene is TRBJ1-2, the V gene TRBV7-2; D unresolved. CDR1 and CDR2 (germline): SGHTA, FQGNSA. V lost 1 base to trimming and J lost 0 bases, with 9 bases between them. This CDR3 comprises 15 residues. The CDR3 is CASSLGTVANYGYTF. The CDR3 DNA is TGTGCCAGCAGCTTAGGGACGGTAGCTAACTATGGCTACACCTTC.

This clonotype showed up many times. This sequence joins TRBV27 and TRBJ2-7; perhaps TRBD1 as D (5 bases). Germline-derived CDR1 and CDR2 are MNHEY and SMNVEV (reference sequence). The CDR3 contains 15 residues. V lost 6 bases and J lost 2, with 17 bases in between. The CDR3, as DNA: TGTGCCAGCAGAGGGTTTTCGGCAGGGACCTACGAGCAGTACTTC. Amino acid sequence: CASRGFSAGTYEQYF.

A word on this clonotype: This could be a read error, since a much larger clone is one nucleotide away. The CDR3 coding sequence is TGCGCCAGCAGCCAAGATCTTTGGACTAGCGGGAAGCACGATACGCAGTATTTT. It is translated as CASSQDLWTSGKHDTQYF. The chain is built from TRBV4-3 and TRBJ2-3; 12 bases align to TRBD2. The CDR3 contains 18 residues. Germline V gene data show CDR1 as LGHNA and CDR2 as YSLEER. Trimming took 0 bases from V and 6 from J; bases not matched to a gene: 10.

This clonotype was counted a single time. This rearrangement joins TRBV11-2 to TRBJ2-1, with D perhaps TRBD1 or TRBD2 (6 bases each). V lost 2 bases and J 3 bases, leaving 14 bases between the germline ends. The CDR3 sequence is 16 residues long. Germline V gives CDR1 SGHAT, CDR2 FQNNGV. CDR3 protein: CASSLNFGGGYNEQFF. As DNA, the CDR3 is TGTGCCAGCAGCTTAAATTTCGGAGGGGGCTACAATGAGCAGTTCTTC.

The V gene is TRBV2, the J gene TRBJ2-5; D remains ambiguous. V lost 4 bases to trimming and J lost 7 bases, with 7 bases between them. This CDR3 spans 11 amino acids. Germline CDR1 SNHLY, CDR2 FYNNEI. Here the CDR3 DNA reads TGTGCCAGCAGTGTGTGGGGGACCCAGTACTTC. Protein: CASSVWGTQYF.

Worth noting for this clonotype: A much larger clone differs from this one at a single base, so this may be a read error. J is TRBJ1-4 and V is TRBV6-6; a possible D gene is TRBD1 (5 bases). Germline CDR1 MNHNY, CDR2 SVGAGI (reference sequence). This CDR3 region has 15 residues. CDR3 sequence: CASSLPGEGSEKLLF. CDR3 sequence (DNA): TGTGCCAGCAGTCTCCCGGGGGAAGGTAGCGAAAAACTGCTTTTT.

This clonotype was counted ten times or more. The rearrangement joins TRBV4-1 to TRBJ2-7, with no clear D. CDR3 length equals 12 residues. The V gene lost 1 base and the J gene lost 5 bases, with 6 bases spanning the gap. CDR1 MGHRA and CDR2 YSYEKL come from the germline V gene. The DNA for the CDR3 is TGCGCCAGCAGCCAAGGCCGGGACGAGCAGTACTTC. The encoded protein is CASSQGRDEQYF.

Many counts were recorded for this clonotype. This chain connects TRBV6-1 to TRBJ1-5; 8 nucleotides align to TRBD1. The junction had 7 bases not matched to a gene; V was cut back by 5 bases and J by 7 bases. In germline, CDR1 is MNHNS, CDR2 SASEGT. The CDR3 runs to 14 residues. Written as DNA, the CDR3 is TGTGCCAGCAGTTGGACAGGGCGGGAGCAGCCCCAGCATTTT. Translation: CASSWTGREQPQHF.

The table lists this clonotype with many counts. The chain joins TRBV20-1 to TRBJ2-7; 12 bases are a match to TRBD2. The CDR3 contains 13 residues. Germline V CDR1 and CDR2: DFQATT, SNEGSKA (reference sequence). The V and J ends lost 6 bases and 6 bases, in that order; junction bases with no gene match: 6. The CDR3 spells CSAKLAGGGEQYF. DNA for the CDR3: TGCAGTGCCAAACTAGCGGGAGGAGGCGAGCAGTACTTC.

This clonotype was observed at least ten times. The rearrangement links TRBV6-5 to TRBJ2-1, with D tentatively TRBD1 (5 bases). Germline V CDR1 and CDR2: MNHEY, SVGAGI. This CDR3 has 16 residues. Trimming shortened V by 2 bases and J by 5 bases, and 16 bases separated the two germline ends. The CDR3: CASSYAGATRNNEQFF. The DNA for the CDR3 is TGTGCCAGCAGTTACGCTGGGGCAACGAGGAACAATGAGCAGTTCTTC.

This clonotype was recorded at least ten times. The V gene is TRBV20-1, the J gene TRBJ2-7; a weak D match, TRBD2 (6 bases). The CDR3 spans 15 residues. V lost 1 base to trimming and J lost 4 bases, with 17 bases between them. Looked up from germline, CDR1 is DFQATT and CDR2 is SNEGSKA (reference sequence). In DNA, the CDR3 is TGCAGTGCTAGAGGGGGAAAAGGGAGGAATTACGAGCAGTACTTC. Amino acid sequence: CSARGGKGRNYEQYF.

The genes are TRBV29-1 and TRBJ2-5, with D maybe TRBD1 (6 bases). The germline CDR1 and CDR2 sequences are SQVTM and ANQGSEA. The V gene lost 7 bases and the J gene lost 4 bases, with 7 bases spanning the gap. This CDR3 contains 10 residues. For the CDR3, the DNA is TGCAGCGCAGGGGCAGAGACCCAGTACTTC. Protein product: CSAGAETQYF. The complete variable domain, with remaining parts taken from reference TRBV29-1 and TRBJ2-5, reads SAVISQKPSRDICQRGTSLTIQCQVDSQVTMMFWYRQQPGQSLTLIATANQGSEATYESGFVIDKFPISRPNLTFSTLTVSNMSPEDSSIYLCSAGAETQYFGPGTRLLVL.

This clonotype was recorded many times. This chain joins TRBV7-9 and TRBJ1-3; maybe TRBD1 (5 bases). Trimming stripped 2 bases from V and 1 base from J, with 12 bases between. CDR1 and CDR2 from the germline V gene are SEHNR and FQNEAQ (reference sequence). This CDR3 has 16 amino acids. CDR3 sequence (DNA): TGTGCCAGCAGCTTAAAACAGGAAACTTCTGGAAACACCATATATTTT. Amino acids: CASSLKQETSGNTIYF.

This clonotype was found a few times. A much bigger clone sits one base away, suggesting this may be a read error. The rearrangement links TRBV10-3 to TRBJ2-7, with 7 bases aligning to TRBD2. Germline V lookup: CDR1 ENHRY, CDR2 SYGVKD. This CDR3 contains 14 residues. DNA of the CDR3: TGTGCCATCAGTGAGGTTAGGCGGGAGAACGAGCGGTACTTC. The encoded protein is CAISEVRRENERYF.